The clone carrying this T cell receptor beta chain was counted ten times or more. Here immunoSEQ multiplex PCR was the method, and the copy in TCRdb shows in-frame clones only, minus some. The sample lists about 110,000 clones; about 92% were seen once. This specimen belongs to a study of OX40 agonist ivuxolimab in advanced cancers. The CDR3 has 16 amino acids. Germline CDR1 reads SGHVS; CDR2 reads FQNEAQ. Trimming cost V 2 bases and J 8 bases, with 21 bases left between them. The sample consisted of CD4+ or CD8+ T cells sorted from blood, taken in a trial of the OX40 agonist ivuxolimab. The chain links TRBV7-8 to TRBJ1-2; D call uncertain. The source of this sequence is an adult with an advanced solid tumor such as melanoma, head and neck, liver or kidney cancer. The CDR3 sequence is CASSLRPGQVYYGYTF. The CDR3 DNA follows: TGTGCCAGCAGCTTAAGGCCTGGCCAGGTGTATTACGGCTACACCTTC.